The 18 T cell receptor beta chains given below trace back to one sample, sequenced in a study of naive and memory T cell subsets. Two oligonucleotides, mixed equimolar, formed the beta constant-region primer covering TRBC1 and TRBC2. The ligated cDNA underwent four PCR rounds using SP2 and nested alpha and beta constant-region primers. TCRdb reprocessed the UMI-ligation and nested PCR reads via MiXCR and lists one record per CDR3 protein. The data show over 65,000 distinct CDR3 sequences, around 9% seen once. Sequences were obtained from naive CD8+ T cells from blood. The source is a human donor in good health.

There are many counts of this clonotype. This CDR3 reads CASSDNRGTEQFF. The CDR3 bases are TGTGCCAGCAGCGATAACAGGGGGACTGAGCAGTTCTTC. This sequence joins TRBV14 and TRBJ2-1; 8 positions agree with TRBD1. The CDR3 is 13 amino acids. Germline lookup yields CDR1 SGHDN and CDR2 FVKESK. V lost 5 bases to trimming and J lost 9 bases; unmatched junction nucleotides: 6.

This clonotype was picked up many times. V and J are TRBV13 and TRBJ1-1; D possibly corresponds to TRBD1 (6 bases). The CDR3 totals 13 residues. CDR1 PRHDT and CDR2 FYEKMQ come from the germline V gene (reference sequence). V gave up 8 bases and J gave up 2 bases, with 12 bases separating them. The CDR3 DNA sequence: TGTGCCAGCGCGCCTGGGACAAACACTGAAGCTTTCTTT. This translates into CASAPGTNTEAFF.

At least ten counts were recorded for this clonotype. The gene calls are TRBV27 and TRBJ2-1; 7 positions match TRBD1. Trimming took 5 bases from V and 8 from J; bases not matched to a gene: 15. This CDR3 spans 16 amino acids. CDR1 MNHEY and CDR2 SMNVEV come from the germline V gene (reference sequence). The DNA for the CDR3 is TGTGCCAGCAGTCATCAGGGCCCGACAGGGTTTCATGAGCAGTTCTTC. Translation gives CASSHQGPTGFHEQFF.

CDR3 coding DNA: TGTGCCACCAGTGAGCCAGACAGGCCCGGGGAGCTGTTTTTT. Translation: CATSEPDRPGELFF. The chain combines TRBV24-1 with TRBJ2-2; D perhaps matches TRBD1 (6 bases). Trimming removed 4 bases at V and 6 bases at J, with 11 bases between. Per the germline V gene, CDR1 is KGHDR and CDR2 is SFDVKD. The CDR3 spans 14 residues.

The chain has TRBV6-2 or TRBV6-3 and TRBJ2-1; 8 nucleotides line up with TRBD2. CDR3 length: 16 amino acids. V was clipped by 6 bases and J by 0 bases; unmatched bases: 7. Germline V gene lookup returns CDR1 MNHEY and CDR2 SVGEGT. CDR3 in DNA: TGTGCCAGCAGCCACCCTAGCGGGTTCTCCTACAATGAGCAGTTCTTC. It specifies CASSHPSGFSYNEQFF.

This clonotype has at least ten counts. The gene calls are TRBV7-9 and TRBJ1-1; 7 nucleotides align to TRBD1. The CDR3 covers 15 residues. J was trimmed by 4 bases and V by 5 bases; bases with no gene match: 10. Germline CDR1 and CDR2: SEHNR and FQNEAQ (reference sequence). CDR3 coding DNA: TGTGCCAGCAGCCACAGGGGCCCTACGGCCACTGAAGCTTTCTTT. Its translation is CASSHRGPTATEAFF.

The chain is built from TRBV6-6 and TRBJ2-1; no clear D. Trimming took 8 bases from V and 1 from J, leaving 6 bases between them. The CDR3 spans 12 residues. The germline CDR1 and CDR2 sequences are MNHNY and SVGAGI (reference sequence). The CDR3 nucleotides read TGTGCCAGCCTAGATTCCTACAATGAGCAGTTCTTC. Protein product: CASLDSYNEQFF.

This clonotype was counted a few times. The chain combines TRBV4-2 with TRBJ1-3, with D perhaps TRBD1 (5 bases). V was clipped by 0 bases and J by 1 base, with 13 bases between them. CDR1 LGHNA and CDR2 YNFKEQ come from the germline V gene. The CDR3 loop spans 17 amino acids. CDR3 residues: CASSQDQGSGSGNTIYF. CDR3 DNA: TGTGCCAGCAGCCAAGATCAGGGATCCGGATCTGGAAACACCATATATTTT.

This chain uses TRBV5-1 with TRBJ2-7; the D is unclear. V lost 0 bases, J lost 5 bases, and 9 bases lay in between. Germline CDR1 reads SGHRS; CDR2 reads YFSETQ. The CDR3 consists of 13 residues. CDR3 protein: CASSLAHLHEQYF. The CDR3 DNA is TGCGCCAGCAGCTTGGCCCACCTACACGAGCAGTACTTC.

This clonotype was recorded a few times. This chain uses TRBV25-1 with TRBJ2-3; no clear D. The CDR3 contains 13 residues. Germline CDR1 is MGHDK and CDR2 is SYGVNS. V was cut by 6 bases and J by 4 bases, with 11 bases left in between. CDR3 loop: CASSLPGPDTQYF. The CDR3 coding sequence is TGTGCCAGCAGCCTTCCGGGCCCAGATACGCAGTATTTT.

The rearrangement joins TRBV7-1 to TRBJ2-5, with 7 bases aligning to TRBD1. TRBV7-1 counts as an open reading frame of uncertain function. The CDR3 is 16 amino acids. After removal of 5 bases from V and 2 bases from J, the junction contained 11 bases not matched to a gene. As DNA, the CDR3 is TGTGCCAGCAGCAACCGGGACAGACATATTCAAGAGACCCAGTACTTC. This encodes CASSNRDRHIQETQYF.

The genes are TRBV7-9 and TRBJ2-7; D is unclear. Trimming took off 4 bases at V and 4 bases at J, with 14 bases between the two ends. The CDR3 extends over 14 amino acids. CDR1 is SEHNR, CDR2 FQNEAQ, per germline (reference sequence). The CDR3 is CASSWGNQRYEQYF. As DNA, the CDR3 is TGTGCCAGCAGCTGGGGAAATCAGAGGTACGAGCAGTACTTC.

The CDR3 sequence: CASSPLGTEQFF. In DNA form, the CDR3 reads TGTGCCAGCAGCCCCCTCGGAACTGAGCAGTTCTTC. The chain joins TRBV7-9 to TRBJ2-1; D not resolved. Trimming removed 5 bases from V and 9 bases from J, with 11 bases in between. Looked up from germline, CDR1 is SEHNR and CDR2 is FQNEAQ (reference sequence). The CDR3 extends over 12 amino acids.

This clonotype was seen ten or more times. The V and J genes are TRBV27 and TRBJ1-5; no firm D call. The V gene lost 0 bases and the J gene lost 8 bases, with 14 bases spanning the gap. Germline V CDR1 and CDR2: MNHEY, SMNVEV (reference sequence). There are 15 residues in the CDR3. The CDR3 DNA follows: TGTGCCAGCAGTTTATCTCTGGCCAGTTCGGAGCCCCAGCATTTT. Translating gives CASSLSLASSEPQHF.

The rearrangement joins TRBV7-6 to TRBJ2-3; D is unresolved. Looked up from germline, CDR1 is SGHVS and CDR2 is FNYEAQ. Trimming stripped 5 bases from V and 1 base from J, with 13 bases between. The CDR3 contains 15 residues. DNA for the CDR3: TGTGCCAGCAGCCCGATCGCGGTCGGCACAGATACGCAGTATTTT. Translating gives CASSPIAVGTDTQYF.

This clonotype has only a few counts. This chain links TRBV7-9 with TRBJ2-1, with D perhaps TRBD1 (5 bases). CDR1 is SEHNR, CDR2 FQNEAQ, per germline (reference sequence). CDR3 length equals 14 residues. Trimming removed 5 bases from V and 9 bases from J, with 17 bases in between. This CDR3 is CASSPHEQGTEQFF. In DNA, the CDR3 is TGTGCCAGCAGCCCACACGAGCAGGGAACTGAGCAGTTCTTC.

At least ten counts were recorded for this clonotype. The chain links TRBV6-1 to TRBJ1-4; tentatively, D is TRBD1 (5 bases). The CDR3 runs to 12 residues. CDR1 MNHNS and CDR2 SASEGT come from the germline V gene. The V gene lost 6 bases and the J gene lost 15 bases, with 17 bases spanning the gap. CDR3 DNA sequence: TGTGCCAGCAGGGCGGACATGCCGGGGGTGTTTTTT. It specifies CASRADMPGVFF.

In its sample, this clonotype was seen many times. The rearrangement uses TRBV4-2 and TRBJ2-7; tentatively, D is TRBD2 (6 bases). The germline V gene encodes CDR1 LGHNA and CDR2 YNFKEQ. CDR3 length: 16 residues. V was trimmed by 3 bases and J by 4 bases, leaving 19 bases between them. In DNA form, the CDR3 reads TGTGCCAGCAGCCATCGGGACCCAACCGCGGGGTACGAGCAGTACTTC. Translated, it gives CASSHRDPTAGYEQYF.